Below are 31 T cell receptor beta chains sequenced from a single sample in a study of OX40 agonist ivuxolimab in advanced cancers. The assay was immunoSEQ multiplex PCR, and TCRdb's table has in-frame clones only and misses some. The sample lists around 59,000 clones, 70% to 90% occurring once. The specimen comprised CD4+ or CD8+ T cells sorted from blood, sampled in a trial of the OX40 agonist ivuxolimab. These receptors originate from an adult with an advanced solid tumor such as melanoma, head and neck, liver or kidney cancer.

This chain joins TRBV5-4 and TRBJ1-3; D is undetermined. Germline V gene data show CDR1 as SGHNT and CDR2 as YYREEE (reference sequence). The CDR3 has 16 amino acids. Trimming stripped 4 bases from V and 3 bases from J, with 17 bases between. The CDR3 region has the DNA TGTGCCAGCAGCACCCGGGTTTCTTCAGTTGGAAACACCATATATTTT. This sequence encodes CASSTRVSSVGNTIYF.

This clone was detected a few times. This chain uses TRBV7-8 with TRBJ1-1, with D uncertain. V dropped 3 bases and J dropped 1 base, with 12 bases sitting between them. CDR3 length: 15 residues. Germline V gene sequence: CDR1 SGHVS, CDR2 FQNEAQ. The CDR3 nucleotides are TGTGCCAGCAGCTTTAAGGGCTGGGGGAACACTGAAGCTTTCTTT. Protein: CASSFKGWGNTEAFF.

Notes on this clone: The same CDR3 can be traced to other DNA sequences in this sample. V gene TRBV5-6 combines with J gene TRBJ1-1; D not resolved. V lost 0 bases, J lost 0 bases, and 3 bases lay in between. CDR1 SGHDT and CDR2 YYEEEE come from the germline V gene. CDR3 size: 13 residues. CDR3 sequence reads: CASSLGLNTEAFF. CDR3 nucleotides: TGTGCCAGCAGCTTGGGCCTGAACACTGAAGCTTTCTTT. Full variable domain (outside the CDR3, taken from reference TRBV5-6 and TRBJ1-1): DAGVTQSPTHLIKTRGQQVTLRCSPKSGHDTVSWYQQALGQGPQFIFQYYEEEERQRGNFPDRFSGHQFPNYSSELNVNALLLGDSALYLCASSLGLNTEAFFGQGTRLTVV.

This clone showed up just once. V usage is TRBV7-9 and J usage is TRBJ1-4; D is unresolved. V lost 2 bases and J 4 bases, leaving 8 bases between the germline ends. The CDR3 is 14 amino acids. Germline CDR1 is SEHNR and CDR2 is FQNEAQ (reference sequence). The CDR3 sequence is CASSLSGNNEKLFF. The CDR3 nucleotides are TGTGCCAGCAGCTTATCGGGGAATAATGAAAAACTGTTTTTT.

This rearrangement joins TRBV11-2 to TRBJ2-5; 9 bases match TRBD1. The J call may be in error: the DNA end matches TRBJ2-7 better. The CDR3 runs 16 residues. Germline CDR1 reads SGHAT; CDR2 reads FQNNGV. The CDR3 DNA reads as TGTGCCAGCAGCTTAGACCGGACAGGGGTCTCCTACGAGCAGTACTTC. Its translation: CASSLDRTGVSYEQYF.

V and J are TRBV6-1 and TRBJ1-5; weak D call: TRBD1 (6 bases). Trimming shortened V by 6 bases and J by 2 bases, and 14 bases separated the two germline ends. CDR1 is MNHNS and CDR2 is SASEGT in the germline V gene. The CDR3 extends over 15 amino acids. CDR3 nucleotides: TGTGCCAGCAGCCCCACAGGGACGGGCAATCAGCCCCAGCATTTT. This translates into CASSPTGTGNQPQHF.

The rearrangement uses TRBV6-5 and TRBJ2-3; possible D gene TRBD1, 7 bases. In germline, CDR1 is MNHEY, CDR2 SVGAGI. This CDR3 region has 13 residues. The V and J ends lost 4 bases and 9 bases respectively, with 14 bases between them. The DNA for the CDR3 is TGTGCCAGCAGTTGGGCAGGGGGGCGGACGCAGTATTTT. Translation gives CASSWAGGRTQYF.

This chain uses TRBV4-1 with TRBJ2-2; D is undetermined. Germline CDR1 MGHRA, CDR2 YSYEKL. The CDR3 length is 12 residues. Trimming left V 4 bases short and J 4 bases short, with 4 bases between. The CDR3 DNA is TGCGCCAGCAGCCCCAGCACCGGGGAGCTGTTTTTT. Its protein is CASSPSTGELFF.

The chain carries TRBV28 and TRBJ2-1, with TRBD2 matching over 7 bases. V dropped 2 bases and J dropped 7; count of bases not matched to a gene: 5. Per germline, CDR1 MDHEN and CDR2 SYDVKM. The CDR3 runs 14 residues. The DNA of the CDR3 is TGTGCCAGCAGTTTACAAGGGACTACGAATGAGCAGTTCTTC. The encoded protein is CASSLQGTTNEQFF.

The rearrangement links TRBV6-1 to TRBJ1-1, with no clear D. Germline CDR1 is MNHNS and CDR2 is SASEGT. This CDR3 is 14 amino acids long. Trimming took 5 bases from V and 1 from J, leaving 11 bases between them. This CDR3 reads CASSPLPSNTEAFF. The DNA of the CDR3 is TGTGCCAGCAGTCCTCTTCCCTCGAACACTGAAGCTTTCTTT.

The CDR3 nucleotides are TGCGCCAGCAGCCCGCACGGTTTTAGCGGGAGAGGAACAGATACGCAGTATTTT. Protein product: CASSPHGFSGRGTDTQYF. V usage is TRBV5-1 and J usage is TRBJ2-3; 9 bases are shared with TRBD2. V lost 4 bases and J lost 3; bases outside the gene matches: 15. Germline CDR1 reads SGHRS; CDR2 reads YFSETQ. This CDR3 has 18 amino acids.

CDR3 sequence reads: CASRSKGGRYNEQFF. The CDR3 DNA sequence: TGTGCCAGCAGGTCGAAGGGGGGACGATACAATGAGCAGTTCTTC. The chain carries TRBV6-6 and TRBJ2-1, with D perhaps assigned TRBD1 or TRBD2 (6 bases each). Germline V gene data show CDR1 as MNHNY and CDR2 as SVGAGI (reference sequence). The CDR3 consists of 15 residues. V was shortened by 6 bases and J by 4 bases, with 16 bases between the two germline ends.

The rearrangement uses TRBV9 and TRBJ2-1; possibly TRBD2 for D (5 bases). The V and J ends lost 0 bases and 5 bases respectively, with 12 bases between them. The CDR3 sequence is 15 residues long. Germline lookup yields CDR1 SGDLS and CDR2 YYNGEE. The CDR3 DNA sequence: TGTGCCAGCAGCGTAGGAGGAGGCTTTCACAATGAGCAGTTCTTC. Translating gives CASSVGGGFHNEQFF.

The chain carries TRBV28 and TRBJ2-7; no definite D call. Trimming pared 3 bases from V and 5 bases from J, leaving 14 bases between. Germline V gene sequence: CDR1 MDHEN, CDR2 SYDVKM. The length of the CDR3 is 14 residues. This chain's CDR3 is CASSFLPLRNEQYF. The CDR3 coding sequence is TGTGCCAGCAGTTTCCTCCCCCTTCGCAACGAGCAGTACTTC.

The rearrangement links TRBV30 to TRBJ2-5, with 9 bases identical to TRBD1. The end of the DNA aligns better with TRBJ2-7, so the J call may be wrong. CDR1 GTSNPN and CDR2 SVGIG come from the germline V gene (reference sequence). CDR3 length: 17 amino acids. The CDR3 is CAWSRRRTGTGLHEQYF. CDR3 nucleotide sequence: TGTGCCTGGAGTCGAAGACGAACCGGGACAGGGTTACACGAGCAGTACTTC.

The chain uses TRBV5-4 and TRBJ2-3; the D gene could be TRBD1 or TRBD2 (6 bases each). Germline loops: CDR1 SGHNT, CDR2 YYREEE (reference sequence). The ends were cut back, 4 bases at V and 4 bases at J, with 19 bases in the middle. This CDR3 is 16 amino acids long. The CDR3 protein is CASSELEGVVSDTQYF. The CDR3 nucleotides are TGTGCCAGCAGCGAGCTGGAGGGGGTCGTTTCAGATACGCAGTATTTT.

The rearrangement uses TRBV11-2 and TRBJ1-3; the D is unclear. This CDR3 comprises 16 residues. V lost 1 base and J lost 0, with 10 bases in between. Germline V lookup: CDR1 SGHAT, CDR2 FQNNGV. CDR3 amino acids: CASSLGPRRSGNTIYF. The CDR3 DNA reads as TGTGCCAGCAGCTTAGGTCCCCGGCGCTCTGGAAACACCATATATTTT.

This clone has a handful of counts. The chain links TRBV7-2 to TRBJ1-2, with 8 positions matching TRBD1. CDR1 and CDR2 (germline): SGHTA, FQGNSA. The CDR3 runs to 13 residues. V was clipped by 5 bases and J by 5 bases; unmatched bases: 4. The CDR3 coding sequence is TGTGCCAGCAGCCAATACAGGGGGTATGGCTACACCTTC. Translating it yields CASSQYRGYGYTF.

The V and J genes are TRBV5-5 and TRBJ1-1, with D possibly being TRBD1 (5 bases). Trimming cost V 2 bases and J 5 bases, with 13 bases left between them. CDR1 SGHKS and CDR2 YYEKEE come from the germline V gene (reference sequence). The CDR3 runs 14 residues. The CDR3: CASSFLEGRTEAFF. CDR3 in DNA: TGTGCCAGCAGCTTTTTGGAGGGGAGAACTGAAGCTTTCTTT.

The rearrangement joins TRBV7-9 to TRBJ2-7; 9 positions agree with TRBD2. The CDR3 spans 16 residues. In germline, CDR1 is SEHNR, CDR2 FQNEAQ (reference sequence). The V and J ends lost 1 base and 2 bases, in that order; junction bases with no gene match: 6. CDR3 in amino acids: CASSLVLLAGPYEQYV. The CDR3 DNA reads TGTGCCAGCAGCTTAGTGCTACTAGCGGGTCCCTACGAGCAGTACGTC.

V usage is TRBV9 and J usage is TRBJ2-5, with 10 bases matching TRBD2. Germline CDR1 and CDR2: SGDLS and YYNGEE. This CDR3 has 18 residues. With 3 bases clipped from V and 2 bases from J, the junction kept 13 bases outside the gene matches. The CDR3 nucleotides read TGTGCCAGCAGCGCGGGGCAGTCAGGACTAGCGGTTCAAGAGACCCAGTACTTC. Translation gives CASSAGQSGLAVQETQYF.

This clone came up once. The V call is TRBV5-6, the J call TRBJ1-2; D perhaps matches TRBD1 (6 bases). The CDR3 has 18 amino acids. Germline-derived CDR1 and CDR2 are SGHDT and YYEEEE. V dropped 1 base and J dropped 2 bases, with 21 bases sitting between them. The CDR3 bases are TGTGCCAGCAGCTTGCGTTCGTCCCTCAGGGGTAGAAACTATGGCTACACCTTC. This translates into CASSLRSSLRGRNYGYTF.

Comments on this clone: An end of the junction does not agree with germline; a read error may underlie this. The chain is built from TRBV27 and TRBJ2-1, with D unresolved. The CDR3 covers 11 residues. Germline V lookup: CDR1 MNHEY, CDR2 SMNVEV (reference sequence). The CDR3 nucleotides read TGTGCCAGCAGTTTTAAGAAGAAGGAGATCTTC. Amino acid sequence: CASSFKKKEIF.

CDR3 coding DNA: TGTGCCACCTCCCCAGCAGTTAGGACATACAATGAGCAGTTCTTC. It encodes CATSPAVRTYNEQFF. The chain employs TRBV19 and TRBJ2-1; a weak D match, TRBD1 (5 bases). With 10 bases removed from V and 4 bases from J, the gap between germline ends came to 20 bases. The CDR3 spans 15 residues. Germline assignment: CDR1 LNHDA and CDR2 SQIVND (reference sequence).

The chain recombines TRBV28 with TRBJ1-1, with TRBD1 as a possible D gene (6 bases). The ends were cut back, 2 bases at V and 2 bases at J, with 21 bases in the middle. CDR3 length equals 18 residues. Germline CDR1 reads MDHEN; CDR2 reads SYDVKM. The CDR3 sequence: CASSLIGPPQGLNTEAFF. In DNA form, the CDR3 reads TGTGCCAGCAGTTTAATAGGGCCCCCACAGGGACTAAACACTGAAGCTTTCTTT. Combining the CDR3 with reference TRBV28 and TRBJ1-1 gives the whole variable domain DVKVTQSSRYLVKRTGEKVFLECVQDMDHENMFWYRQDPGLGLRLIYFSYDVKMKEKGDIPEGYSVSREKKERFSLILESASTNQTSMYLCASSLIGPPQGLNTEAFFGQGTRLTVV.

The rearrangement uses TRBV7-8 and TRBJ1-1; tentatively, D is TRBD1 (5 bases). CDR1 SGHVS and CDR2 FQNEAQ come from the germline V gene. This CDR3 comprises 15 residues. With 2 bases removed from V and 4 bases from J, the gap between germline ends came to 14 bases. The chain's CDR3 is CASSLSSGLSTEAFF. CDR3 nucleotide sequence: TGTGCCAGCAGCTTATCTTCAGGGTTGAGCACTGAAGCTTTCTTT.

The chain is built from TRBV25-1 and TRBJ1-3; TRBD1 agrees at 7 bases. The CDR3 runs 15 residues. Germline CDR1 reads MGHDK; CDR2 reads SYGVNS. Trimming cost V 3 bases and J 0 bases; bases outside gene matches: 2. This CDR3 reads CASSEGQRSGNTIYF. The CDR3 DNA reads as TGTGCCAGCAGTGAGGGACAGCGCTCTGGAAACACCATATATTTT.

The chain is built from TRBV7-9 and TRBJ2-3, with D perhaps matching TRBD1 or TRBD2 (5 bases each). The CDR3 consists of 18 residues. Germline values: CDR1 SEHNR, CDR2 FQNEAQ (reference sequence). The V end was cut by 3 bases, the J end by 3 bases, with 22 bases between. CDR3 in amino acids: CASSFVTSRGRDTDTQYF. The CDR3 coding sequence is TGTGCCAGCAGCTTCGTGACCTCACGGGGACGGGATACAGATACGCAGTATTTT.

The chain recombines TRBV5-6 with TRBJ1-6; D is uncertain. The CDR3 extends over 16 amino acids. Looked up from germline, CDR1 is SGHDT and CDR2 is YYEEEE. Trimming removed 6 bases from V and 0 bases from J, with 13 bases in between. CDR3 region: CASTRPGSSYNSPLHF. The CDR3 DNA reads TGTGCCAGCACCAGACCGGGGAGCTCCTATAATTCACCCCTCCACTTT.

This clone was recorded only once. The chain links TRBV5-4 to TRBJ2-3, with TRBD2 matching 14 bases. V dropped 3 bases and J dropped 6; count of bases not matched to a gene: 3. Germline V gene lookup returns CDR1 SGHNT and CDR2 YYREEE (reference sequence). The length of the CDR3 is 15 residues. The CDR3: CASSSGLAGEDTQYF. The CDR3 bases are TGTGCCAGCAGCTCGGGACTAGCGGGAGAGGATACGCAGTATTTT.

The CDR3 is CASSTGGTDTQYF. The CDR3 DNA reads as TGTGCCAGTTCGACAGGGGGCACAGATACGCAGTATTTT. The V call is TRBV6-1, the J call TRBJ2-3; 8 bases fit TRBD1. The V gene's germline CDR1 is MNHNS and CDR2 SASEGT. The CDR3 is 13 residues long. Trimming removed 9 bases from V and 1 base from J; junction bases left unmatched: 3.